The rows below give T cell receptor beta chains drawn from one sample of a study of technical replicates of blood from several donors. The repertoire was sequenced with immunoSEQ multiplex PCR; TCRdb's copy has only in-frame clones and lacks some. The sample yields tens of thousands of clones, approximately 86% seen once. The sample comprised PBMCs. The receptors shown here come from a human donor in good health. Some clones in this sample may be carry-over from other donors' samples. Each CDR3 is given with its conserved first and last residue. D genes are given only for firm matches. Not every row has a clone size; where given, it reads once, few, many or a size class.

TRBV2	NA	TRBJ2-5	NA	CASIARFQETQYF	TGTGCCAGCATTGCGCGGTTTCAAGAGACCCAGTACTTC
TRBV5-4	once	TRBJ2-3	NA	CASSLQGRTDTQYF	TGTGCCAGCAGCTTGCAGGGCCGGACAGATACGCAGTATTTT
TRBV7-9	NA	TRBJ1-6	NA	CASSRRADKRNSPLHF	TGTGCCAGCAGCCGGCGCGCGGACAAAAGGAATTCACCCCTCCACTTT
TRBV5-1	NA	TRBJ1-5	TRBD1	CASSLEGTGNQPQHF	TGCGCCAGCAGCTTGGAGGGGACAGGTAATCAGCCCCAGCATTTT
TRBV30	NA	TRBJ2-7	NA	CAWSGAVPYEQYF	TGTGCCTGGAGTGGAGCGGTTCCCTACGAGCAGTACTTC
TRBV6-5	NA	TRBJ1-1	NA	CASKLGRTANTEAFF	TGTGCCAGCAAACTCGGACGGACAGCGAACACTGAAGCTTTCTTT
TRBV7-9	NA	TRBJ2-7	NA	CASSRLSYEQYF	TGTGCCAGCAGCCGTCTATCCTACGAGCAGTACTTC
TRBV5-1	NA	TRBJ1-5	TRBD1	CASSLLGDRYQPQHF	TGCGCCAGCAGCTTGTTAGGGGACAGATATCAGCCCCAGCATTTT
TRBV29-1	few	TRBJ1-1	NA	CSVESGEKAFF	TGCAGCGTCGAATCCGGGGAAAAAGCTTTCTTT
TRBV4-1	NA	TRBJ2-2	TRBD2	CASSQQGTSGTGELFF	TGCGCCAGCAGCCAACAAGGGACTAGCGGTACCGGGGAGCTGTTTTTT
TRBV9	NA	TRBJ1-1	TRBD1	CASSKGTANTEAFF	TGTGCCAGCAGCAAAGGGACAGCAAATACTGAAGCTTTCTTT
TRBV5-1	NA	TRBJ2-7	NA	CASSYDEHYEQYF	TGCGCCAGCAGTTATGATGAACATTACGAGCAGTACTTC
TRBV10-1	NA	TRBJ1-5	TRBD1	CANLRDRDNQPQHF	TGCGCCAACCTCCGGGACAGGGACAATCAGCCCCAGCATTTT
TRBV30	NA	TRBJ2-7	TRBD2	CAWRRGGVEQYF	TGTGCCTGGAGAAGGGGAGGGGTCGAGCAGTACTTC
TRBV5-1	many	TRBJ1-1	TRBD1	CASSLAKTGGGHTEAFF	TGCGCCAGCAGCTTGGCAAAAACAGGGGGGGGGCACACTGAAGCTTTCTTT
TRBV7-9	NA	TRBJ2-5	NA	CASSLVGAAETQYF	TGTGCCAGCAGCTTAGTGGGGGCGGCGGAGACCCAGTACTTC
TRBV4-1	NA	TRBJ2-2	NA	CASSQPLSGGWGELFF	TGCGCCAGCAGCCAGCCACTGTCCGGGGGATGGGGGGAGCTGTTTTTT
TRBV6-5	NA	TRBJ2-7	NA	CATETRVPYEQYF	TGTGCCACCGAAACGCGGGTCCCCTACGAGCAGTACTTC
TRBV5-4	NA	TRBJ2-7	NA	CASSLVYPWTPYEQYF	TGTGCCAGCAGCTTGGTCTATCCGTGGACACCATACGAGCAGTACTTC
TRBV29-1	NA	TRBJ2-3	TRBD1	CSVEDRVDTQYF	TGCAGCGTCGAGGACAGGGTTGATACGCAGTATTTT
TRBV19	NA	TRBJ1-2	TRBD1	CASSMTGASYGYTF	TGTGCCAGTAGTATGACAGGGGCCTCCTATGGCTACACCTTC
TRBV4-3	NA	TRBJ2-1	NA	CASSPAGGTYNEQFF	TGCGCCAGCAGCCCAGCGGGCGGGACCTACAATGAGCAGTTCTTC
TRBV27	NA	TRBJ2-7	NA	CASSSVSGADEQYF	TGTGCCAGCAGTTCCGTGTCAGGGGCGGACGAGCAGTACTTC
TRBV30	NA	TRBJ2-1	TRBD1	CAWSVEGAEQFF	TGTGCCTGGAGTGTAGAGGGGGCAGAGCAGTTCTTC
TRBV7-2	NA	TRBJ2-7	NA	CASSLGGGYEQYF	TGTGCCAGCAGCTTGGGAGGCGGCTACGAGCAGTACTTC
TRBV7-8	few	TRBJ2-5	NA	CASSSKRGGYQETQYF	TGTGCCAGCAGCTCAAAGAGAGGAGGGTACCAAGAGACCCAGTACTTC
TRBV6-1	NA	TRBJ1-1	NA	CASILGGVNTEAFF	TGTGCCAGCATCCTAGGGGGTGTGAACACTGAAGCTTTCTTT
TRBV10-3	NA	TRBJ2-7	NA	CAISESGGSYEQYF	TGTGCCATCAGTGAGTCCGGGGGCTCCTACGAGCAGTACTTC
TRBV5-1	NA	TRBJ2-1	NA	CASSLVGAEWNEQFF	TGCGCCAGCAGCTTGGTGGGGGCGGAGTGGAATGAGCAGTTCTTC
TRBV2	NA	TRBJ1-2	TRBD1	CASRQGATFYGYTF	TGTGCCAGCAGGCAGGGGGCAACCTTCTATGGCTACACCTTC
TRBV5-1	NA	TRBJ2-5	TRBD1	CASSLGTGGGETQYF	TGCGCCAGCAGCTTGGGGACAGGGGGCGGGGAGACCCAGTACTTC
TRBV5-1	NA	TRBJ2-3	TRBD2	CASSIQGSGTDTQYF	TGCGCCAGCAGCATCCAGGGTAGCGGGACGGATACGCAGTATTTT
TRBV6-5	NA	TRBJ2-7	NA	CASSQGPAGPYEQYF	TGTGCCAGCAGTCAGGGCCCGGCAGGCCCTTACGAGCAGTACTTC
TRBV19	NA	TRBJ2-7	TRBD1	CASSIDRANSYEQYF	TGTGCCAGTAGTATCGACAGGGCAAACTCCTACGAGCAGTACTTC
TRBV5-6	NA	TRBJ2-7	TRBD1	CASSWTGAGYEQYF	TGTGCCAGCAGCTGGACAGGGGCGGGTTACGAGCAGTACTTC
TRBV7-2	NA	TRBJ1-1	TRBD1	CASSQGQRNTEAFF	TGTGCCAGCAGCCAGGGACAGCGAAACACTGAAGCTTTCTTT
TRBV5-4	NA	TRBJ2-7	NA	CASSGGGTTYEQYF	TGTGCCAGCAGTGGAGGAGGGACGACCTACGAGCAGTACTTC
TRBV4-2	few	TRBJ1-1	NA	CASSQQGTEAFF	TGTGCCAGCAGCCAACAGGGAACTGAAGCTTTCTTT
TRBV4-1	once	TRBJ2-7	NA	CASSASMGVDEQYF	TGCGCCAGCAGCGCTAGTATGGGTGTCGACGAGCAGTACTTC
TRBV7-9	NA	TRBJ2-7	NA	CASSGRDTAAEQYF	TGTGCCAGCAGCGGCCGGGACACAGCGGCCGAGCAGTACTTC